This is a list of T cell receptor beta chains from one sample in a study of cytomegalovirus exposure and HLA in healthy donors. Clones were sequenced by immunoSEQ multiplex PCR, and TCRdb holds only the in-frame ones, with some missing. The repertoire holds 150,000 to 200,000 clones, about 71% seen once, with over 2.5% in the top ten. The sample consisted of PBMCs. Source of these receptors: a woman aged 25 to 39 in good health and CMV-seronegative. Each CDR3 is given with its conserved first and last residue. D genes are given only for firm matches. Clone size appears in some rows only: once, few, many, or a class for an expanded clone.

abundance,len,d_gene,j_gene,v_gene,CDR3nt,CDR3aa
-,11,-,TRBJ2-7,TRBV30,TGTGCCTGGAGTTATACCTACGAGCAGTACTTC,CAWSYTYEQYF
once,17,TRBD2,TRBJ2-1,TRBV4-1,TGCGCCAGCAGGCCCGGGGGATTAGCGGGAGGGCCGGATGAGCAGTTCTTC,CASRPGGLAGGPDEQFF
-,14,-,TRBJ1-2,TRBV28,TGTGCCAGCAGAACACAGGACCCCCCGTATGGCTACACCTTC,CASRTQDPPYGYTF
once,20,TRBD2,TRBJ2-1,TRBV9,TGTGCCAGCAGCGTAGAGGGTCTAGCGGGTACCAATTTTTTCTACAATGAGCAGTTCTTC,CASSVEGLAGTNFFYNEQFF
-,14,-,TRBJ1-2,TRBV27,TGTGCCAGCAGTCCCCACGGCAGGGTCTATGGCTACACCTTC,CASSPHGRVYGYTF
-,12,-,TRBJ1-2,TRBV30,TGTGCCTGGACAGGGTCTGATAATGGCTACACCTTC,CAWTGSDNGYTF
few,15,TRBD2,TRBJ2-3,TRBV10-3,TGTGCCATCAGTGCGGCGGGAGGGCAAGCGGATACGCAGTATTTT,CAISAAGGQADTQYF
-,13,TRBD1,TRBJ2-1,TRBV7-6,TGTGCCAGCAGCTTAAACAGGGGGAATGAGCAGTTCTTC,CASSLNRGNEQFF
-,22,TRBD2,TRBJ2-4,TRBV4-1,TGCGCCAGCAGCCAAGAAATCGCAGGAGTAAGGAGACTAGCGGTTACCAAAAACATTCAGTACTTC,CASSQEIAGVRRLAVTKNIQYF
few,13,-,TRBJ1-1,TRBV15,TGTGCCACCCGCAACGGTGGGAACACTGAAGCTTTCTTT,CATRNGGNTEAFF
-,12,TRBD2,TRBJ2-5,TRBV28,TGTGCCAGCGGATTAGCGGGAGAGACCCAGTACTTC,CASGLAGETQYF
-,15,TRBD1,TRBJ2-7,TRBV29-1,TGCAGCGTGGGGGGTGGGGGACAGGGGCGCTACGAGCAGTACTTC,CSVGGGGQGRYEQYF
once,13,TRBD1,TRBJ2-2,TRBV29-1,TGCAGCGCCCGGACAGGGAACACCGGGGAGCTGTTTTTT,CSARTGNTGELFF
-,12,TRBD1,TRBJ2-7,TRBV29-1,TGCAGCGTCGCCTACAGGGGTAACGAGCAGTACTTC,CSVAYRGNEQYF
-,16,-,TRBJ1-1,TRBV19,TGTGCCAGTAATCCAATTGGAGGGCAGCCGAACACTGAAGCTTTCTTT,CASNPIGGQPNTEAFF
-,15,TRBD1,TRBJ1-6,TRBV7-9,TGTGCCAGCAGCTCGTCGGACAGGGGGCTCGTTCTCCTCCACTTT,CASSSSDRGLVLLHF
-,12,-,TRBJ2-7,TRBV30,TGTGCCTGGAGTGTTAGCAGGGGAGAGCAGTACTTC,CAWSVSRGEQYF
few,15,-,TRBJ1-4,TRBV12-2,TGTGCAAGTCGCTCCCCTGGGGGCCCTAGGGGAAAACTGTTTTTT,CASRSPGGPRGKLFF
-,15,TRBD2,TRBJ2-5,TRBV2,TGTGCCAGCAGCCTCCAGGGACTAGTGGTTGAGACCCAGTACTTC,CASSLQGLVVETQYF
-,14,-,TRBJ1-1,TRBV5-5,TGTGCCAGCAGCACCTCGACAGTGAACACTGAAGCTTTCTTT,CASSTSTVNTEAFF
-,14,-,TRBJ2-7,TRBV4-1,TGCGCCAGCAGCCAGAGCCGGGAGAGAGCCGAGCAGTACTTC,CASSQSRERAEQYF
-,12,-,TRBJ2-7,TRBV30,TGTGCCTGGGCGGGACAGCCCTACGAGCAGTACTTC,CAWAGQPYEQYF
-,17,-,TRBJ1-4,TRBV21-1,TGTGCCAGCAGCAAAGAGAGGACTGGGTCAACTAATGAAAAACTGTTTTTT,CASSKERTGSTNEKLFF
-,13,-,TRBJ2-7,TRBV5-4,TGTGCCAGCGGGAGACAGGACCCCTACGAGCAGTACTTC,CASGRQDPYEQYF
few,13,-,TRBJ1-1,TRBV7-9,TGTGCCAGCAGCCGACGGGGAGACACTGAAGCTTTCTTT,CASSRRGDTEAFF
once,17,TRBD1,TRBJ2-1,TRBV7-9,TGTGCCAGCACTAGGAGACAGGGGTTAATGCGGGACAATGAGCAGTTCTTC,CASTRRQGLMRDNEQFF
-,15,-,TRBJ2-7,TRBV19,TGTGCCAGTAGAGAGCTCCCGGGAGAAAAGTACGAGCAGTACTTC,CASRELPGEKYEQYF
-,14,TRBD1,TRBJ1-5,TRBV10-3,TGTGCCATCAGTGGGGGACAGGGAGGGCAGCCCCAGCATTTT,CAISGGQGGQPQHF
-,14,-,TRBJ2-7,TRBV9,TGTGCCAGCAGCGCAGAGGGTGGGCGCCACGAGCAGTACTTC,CASSAEGGRHEQYF
few,14,-,TRBJ1-5,TRBV7-7,TGTGCTAGCAGCTTTTTCGGGATGGGTCAGCCCCAGCATTTT,CASSFFGMGQPQHF
-,13,-,TRBJ2-3,TRBV19,TGTGCCAGTCGACGGGTCCCCGCAGATACGCAGTATTTT,CASRRVPADTQYF
-,13,-,TRBJ1-1,TRBV29-1,TGCAGCGTTGAGACACGCATGAACACTGAAGCTTTCTTT,CSVETRMNTEAFF
few,15,-,TRBJ2-5,TRBV6-5,TGTGCCAGCAGATTGACAGGTGGGGTCCAAGAGACCCAGTACTTC,CASRLTGGVQETQYF
few,15,TRBD2,TRBJ2-2,TRBV9,TGTGCCAGCAGCGCCACTAGCGGGGCGGACGGGGAGCTGTTTTTT,CASSATSGADGELFF
-,15,-,TRBJ2-2,TRBV5-4,TGTGCCAGCAGCTTAGGGCAGGGGACCACCGGGGAGCTGTTTTTT,CASSLGQGTTGELFF
-,16,-,TRBJ2-3,TRBV4-2,TGTGCCAGCAGCCATAGCGGAAGAACTAGCACAGATACGCAGTATTTT,CASSHSGRTSTDTQYF
-,11,-,TRBJ2-7,TRBV10-3,TGTGCCATCAGCCGAGGCGACGAGCAGTACTTC,CAISRGDEQYF
once,14,TRBD2,TRBJ2-3,TRBV12-5,TGTGCTAGTGGGTCTAGCGGGAGGTCGGATACGCAGTATTTT,CASGSSGRSDTQYF
-,15,TRBD1,TRBJ2-2,TRBV5-1,TGCGCCAGCAGCCCGCGGGGACAGGGGCACGGGGAGCTGTTTTTT,CASSPRGQGHGELFF
few,17,TRBD2,TRBJ2-2,TRBV7-8,TGTGCCAGCAGCTTAGTCGGCGGGACTACGAACACCGGGGAGCTGTTTTTT,CASSLVGGTTNTGELFF
-,14,-,TRBJ2-7,TRBV9,TGTGCCAGCAGCGTTGAAGGGGTTTCCTACGAGCAGTACTTC,CASSVEGVSYEQYF
-,13,-,TRBJ1-4,TRBV29-1,TGCAGCGTTGGGCAGGGAGGGAGAGAAAAACTGTTTTTT,CSVGQGGREKLFF
-,12,-,TRBJ1-5,TRBV7-9,TGTGCCAGCAGCCTAAGCAATCAGCCCCAGCATTTT,CASSLSNQPQHF
once,14,-,TRBJ2-7,TRBV28,TGTGCCAGCCACGTCTTAGGCGGCCGCAACGAGCAGTACTTC,CASHVLGGRNEQYF
once,17,-,TRBJ1-6,TRBV2,TGTGCCAGCAGAGCCATCCTCCAGGGATCCTATAATTCACCCCTCCACTTT,CASRAILQGSYNSPLHF
-,11,-,TRBJ2-7,TRBV7-9,TGTGCCAGCAGCGTGGACAGAGAGCAGTACTTC,CASSVDREQYF
few,14,-,TRBJ2-1,TRBV28,TGTGCCAGCAGCATAACTAGGGATTACAATGAGCAGTTCTTC,CASSITRDYNEQFF
-,17,TRBD1,TRBJ2-7,TRBV9,TGTGCCAGCAGCACAACCGCAGGGACAGCAAGCTCCTACGAGCAGTACTTC,CASSTTAGTASSYEQYF
-,16,TRBD2,TRBJ2-3,TRBV5-4,TGTGCCAGCAGCTTGGAGCTAGCGGGGGGCACAGATACGCAGTATTTT,CASSLELAGGTDTQYF
-,13,-,TRBJ2-7,TRBV7-9,TGTGCCAGCAGCCCACCCGACAGGTACGAGCAGTACTTC,CASSPPDRYEQYF
-,15,TRBD2,TRBJ2-1,TRBV7-9,TGTGCCAGCAGCTTAGATAGGGCGGGAGGCAATGAGCAGTTCTTC,CASSLDRAGGNEQFF